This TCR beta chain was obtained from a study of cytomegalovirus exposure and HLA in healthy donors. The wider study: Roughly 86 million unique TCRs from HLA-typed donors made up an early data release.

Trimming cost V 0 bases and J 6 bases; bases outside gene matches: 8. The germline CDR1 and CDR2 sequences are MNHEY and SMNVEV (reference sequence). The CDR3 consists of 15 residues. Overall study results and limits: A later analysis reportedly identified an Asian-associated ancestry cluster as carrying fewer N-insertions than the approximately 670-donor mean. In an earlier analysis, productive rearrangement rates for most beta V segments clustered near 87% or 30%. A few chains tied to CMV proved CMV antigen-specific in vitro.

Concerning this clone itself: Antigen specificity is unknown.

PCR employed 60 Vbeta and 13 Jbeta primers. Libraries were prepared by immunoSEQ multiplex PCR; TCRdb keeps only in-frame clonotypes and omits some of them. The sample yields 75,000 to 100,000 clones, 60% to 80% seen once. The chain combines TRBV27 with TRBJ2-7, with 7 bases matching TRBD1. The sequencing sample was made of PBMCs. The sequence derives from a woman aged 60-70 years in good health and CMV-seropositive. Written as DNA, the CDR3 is TGTGCCAGCAGTTTATCCGACAGGGTCAGAGGCGAGCAGTACTTC. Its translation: CASSLSDRVRGEQYF.